This section outlines one T cell receptor beta chain sequence together with its context. Its antigen is not identified. These data are taken from a study of T cell responses to AZD1222 COVID-19 vaccine. General study findings and limits: The breadth and depth of Spike-specific TCRs increased once two AZD1222 doses had been given.

Trimming cost V 4 bases and J 7 bases, with 16 bases left between them. This CDR3 spans 15 amino acids. The germline CDR1 and CDR2 sequences are SGHTA and FQGNSA. Profiling relied on immunoSEQ multiplex PCR, and the TCRdb table lists in-frame clones only, not all of them. Of about 150,000 clones in the sample, 90% to 95% were seen once. The receptor's source is an adult in good health. The material was peripheral blood, obtained on day 0 of AZD1222 vaccination. This chain connects TRBV7-2 to TRBJ1-4, with D possibly matching TRBD1 (5 bases). CDR3: CASSSTRGGVEKLFF. The CDR3 nucleotides read TGTGCCAGCAGCTCGACTCGGGGCGGCGTTGAAAAACTGTTTTTT.